A selection of T cell receptor beta chains follows, all from one sample in a study of control samples from healthy donors and cancer patients. Sequenced by immunoSEQ multiplex PCR; TCRdb stores in-frame clones only, minus some. Counted here are some 100,000 clones, 90% occurring once; the ten biggest clones make up roughly 4%. Material: blood. The receptor source for this set is a human donor in good health. The donor label of this sample is uncertain. The CDR3 runs from the conserved cysteine through the conserved F or W. The D gene is left open where the match is weak. A row's size may be missing; if present it is once, few, many or a size class.

d_gene,v_gene,abundance,j_gene,CDR3aa,CDR3nt
-,TRBV11-1,-,TRBJ2-6,CASSSSGSTRANVLTF,TGTGCCAGCAGCTCCTCCGGGAGTACCAGGGCCAACGTCCTGACTTTC
TRBD1,TRBV5-1,-,TRBJ1-6,CASSSRQGLGSPLHF,TGCGCCAGCAGCTCTAGACAGGGCCTCGGTTCACCCCTCCACTTT
-,TRBV6-4,-,TRBJ2-1,CASSDTDSSYNEQFF,TGTGCCAGCAGTGATACAGACAGCTCCTACAATGAGCAGTTCTTC
TRBD2,TRBV5-1,-,TRBJ2-1,CASSPFAGGPYEQFF,TGCGCCAGCAGCCCTTTCGCGGGGGGGCCTTATGAGCAGTTCTTC
TRBD1,TRBV28,-,TRBJ2-5,CASSILDRQETQYF,TGTGCCAGCAGTATACTGGACAGGCAGGAGACCCAGTACTTC
-,TRBV6-1,-,TRBJ2-3,CASSAITGTKTDTQYF,TGTGCCAGCAGTGCAATAACCGGGACAAAAACAGATACGCAGTATTTT
-,TRBV18,-,TRBJ2-7,CASSRGQRGNYEQYF,TGTGCCAGCTCACGGGGACAAAGGGGTAACTACGAGCAGTACTTC
TRBD1,TRBV6-5,-,TRBJ2-1,CASSYWTGIDNEQFF,TGTGCCAGCAGTTATTGGACAGGTATAGACAATGAGCAGTTCTTC
-,TRBV7-2,-,TRBJ1-6,CASSLWTENSPLHF,TGTGCCAGCAGCCTGTGGACGGAGAATTCACCCCTCCACTTT
-,TRBV5-1,-,TRBJ2-3,CASSLVGSSTDTQYF,TGCGCCAGCAGCTTGGTGGGGTCTAGCACAGATACGCAGTATTTT
TRBD2,TRBV7-2,-,TRBJ2-2,CASSTSLAGRNTGELFF,TGTGCCAGCAGCACCTCACTAGCGGGGAGAAACACCGGGGAGCTGTTTTTT
TRBD1,TRBV4-3,-,TRBJ2-1,CASSQVGQGSYNEQFF,TGCGCCAGCAGCCAAGTGGGACAGGGGTCCTACAATGAGCAGTTCTTC
-,TRBV2,-,TRBJ1-5,CASSEMGNQPQHF,TGTGCCAGCAGTGAGATGGGGAATCAGCCCCAGCATTTT
-,TRBV19,-,TRBJ1-5,CASSLQTGASNQPQHF,TGTGCCAGTAGTCTTCAGACAGGAGCTAGCAATCAGCCCCAGCATTTT
-,TRBV2,-,TRBJ1-3,CASSAGDTIYF,TGTGCCAGCAGTGCGGGGGACACCATATATTTT
TRBD1,TRBV19,once,TRBJ1-5,CASSRGGATSTNQPQHF,TGTGCCAGTAGCAGGGGGGGGGCTACGAGCACCAATCAGCCCCAGCATTTT
-,TRBV7-9,few,TRBJ1-6,CASSSGVNSPLHF,TGTGCCAGCAGCTCGGGGGTAAATTCACCCCTCCACTTT
-,TRBV6-6,-,TRBJ1-1,CASSKSLQGNTEAFF,TGTGCCAGCAGTAAGAGCTTACAGGGAAACACTGAAGCTTTCTTT
-,TRBV2,-,TRBJ1-5,CASSLRLGNQPQHF,TGTGCCAGCAGCCTAAGACTGGGCAATCAGCCCCAGCATTTT
TRBD1,TRBV7-2,few,TRBJ1-6,CASSSRQGGNSPLHF,TGTGCCAGCAGCAGCCGACAGGGGGGTAATTCACCCCTCCACTTT
-,TRBV13,-,TRBJ1-2,CASSLGDRHSYGYTF,TGTGCCAGCAGCTTAGGGGACCGACATTCTTATGGCTACACCTTC
TRBD2,TRBV6-2/TRBV6-3,-,TRBJ2-1,CASSYSRGLAGGYYNEQFF,TGTGCCAGCAGTTACTCGAGGGGACTAGCGGGGGGTTATTACAATGAGCAGTTCTTC
TRBD2,TRBV27,few,TRBJ2-2,CASRLAGGHTGELFF,TGTGCCAGCCGCCTTGCGGGGGGACACACCGGGGAGCTGTTTTTT
TRBD1,TRBV2,-,TRBJ1-2,CASSQQGTDGYTF,TGTGCCAGCAGCCAACAGGGGACCGATGGCTACACCTTC
-,TRBV6-1,-,TRBJ1-4,CASSDRLNEKLFF,TGTGCCAGCAGTGACAGACTAAATGAAAAACTGTTTTTT
TRBD1,TRBV19,-,TRBJ1-2,CASSPGGNYGYTF,TGTGCCAGTAGTCCAGGGGGCAACTATGGCTACACCTTC
TRBD1,TRBV27,-,TRBJ1-2,CATKPRQGVRGYTF,TGTGCCACCAAGCCCCGACAGGGGGTTCGGGGCTACACCTTC
TRBD1,TRBV24-1,-,TRBJ1-5,CATSLGTGGGNGNQPQHF,TGTGCCACCAGTCTTGGGACAGGGGGAGGGAATGGCAATCAGCCCCAGCATTTT